These T cell receptor beta chains were read from a single sample in a study of cytomegalovirus exposure and HLA in healthy donors. Data came from immunoSEQ multiplex PCR; TCRdb stores just in-frame clones and leaves some out. The sample lists some 250,000 clones; about 81% were seen once. The sequenced sample was PBMCs. The origin of the receptors is a woman aged 60 to 75 in good health and CMV-seropositive. Each CDR3 is given with its conserved first and last residue. A D gene is named only where the DNA matches it firmly. Clone size is not always given. Where it is, it says once, few, many or a class for expanded clones.

D gene: TRBD2; J gene: TRBJ2-1; clone size: few; V gene: TRBV27; CDR3 DNA: TGTGCCAGCAAAGTCGGCGGGAGGGCCCAGAATGAGCAGTTCTTC; CDR3 protein: CASKVGGRAQNEQFF
D gene: TRBD2; J gene: TRBJ2-3; clone size: -; V gene: TRBV5-1; CDR3 DNA: TGCGCCAGCAGCCCCCGACTAGCTGAACGCACAGATACGCAGTATTTT; CDR3 protein: CASSPRLAERTDTQYF
D gene: TRBD1; J gene: TRBJ2-7; clone size: once; V gene: TRBV11-1; CDR3 DNA: TGTGCCAGCAGCCCCAGGGACAGGAAGCTCTCCTACGAGCAGTACTTC; CDR3 protein: CASSPRDRKLSYEQYF
D gene: -; J gene: TRBJ1-1; clone size: -; V gene: TRBV9; CDR3 DNA: TGTGCCAGCAGCGTAGGGGGGGGCGGGAACACTGAAGCTTTCTTT; CDR3 protein: CASSVGGGGNTEAFF
D gene: TRBD2; J gene: TRBJ2-1; clone size: -; V gene: TRBV28; CDR3 DNA: TGTGCCGGCAAAGGGACTAGCGGGAGGGGGGAAAATGAGCAGTTCTTC; CDR3 protein: CAGKGTSGRGENEQFF
D gene: -; J gene: TRBJ1-4; clone size: -; V gene: TRBV7-9; CDR3 DNA: TGTGCCAGCAGCCCGTCCACCCTAAATGAAAAACTGTTTTTT; CDR3 protein: CASSPSTLNEKLFF
D gene: TRBD1; J gene: TRBJ2-7; clone size: -; V gene: TRBV19; CDR3 DNA: TGTGCCAGTGGGGACAGGGGGGCATACGAGCAGTACTTC; CDR3 protein: CASGDRGAYEQYF
D gene: TRBD1; J gene: TRBJ2-3; clone size: -; V gene: TRBV7-2; CDR3 DNA: TGTGCCAGCAGGAAGACAGGGGGCACGGATACGCAGTATTTT; CDR3 protein: CASRKTGGTDTQYF
D gene: TRBD1; J gene: TRBJ1-5; clone size: -; V gene: TRBV30; CDR3 DNA: TGTGCCTGGTCTTCTCGACAGGGTAGCAATCAGCCCCAGCATTTT; CDR3 protein: CAWSSRQGSNQPQHF
D gene: -; J gene: TRBJ1-2; clone size: -; V gene: TRBV28; CDR3 DNA: TGTGCCAGCAGTTTACAGGGGATTGGTGGCTACACCTTC; CDR3 protein: CASSLQGIGGYTF
D gene: -; J gene: TRBJ2-7; clone size: -; V gene: TRBV2; CDR3 DNA: TGTGCCAGCAGTGCCGACTACCGATACGAGCAGTACTTC; CDR3 protein: CASSADYRYEQYF
D gene: -; J gene: TRBJ1-3; clone size: once; V gene: TRBV18; CDR3 DNA: TGTGCCAGCTCCCCCGTCCCTGGAAACACCATATATTTT; CDR3 protein: CASSPVPGNTIYF
D gene: TRBD2; J gene: TRBJ2-3; clone size: -; V gene: TRBV2; CDR3 DNA: TGTGCCAGCAGAGGACTAGCGCGCACAGATACGCAGTATTTT; CDR3 protein: CASRGLARTDTQYF
D gene: TRBD1; J gene: TRBJ2-7; clone size: few; V gene: TRBV15; CDR3 DNA: TGTGCCACCAGCAGAGGCGGACAGGACTACGAGCAGTACTTC; CDR3 protein: CATSRGGQDYEQYF
D gene: -; J gene: TRBJ2-3; clone size: -; V gene: TRBV5-4; CDR3 DNA: TGTGCCAGCAGCTACAGCGGAGTCCTACCCAGTGCTAGCACAGATACGCAGTATTTT; CDR3 protein: CASSYSGVLPSASTDTQYF
D gene: -; J gene: TRBJ2-7; clone size: -; V gene: TRBV7-2; CDR3 DNA: TGTGCCAGCAGCTTGAATTCAGGCACCTACGAGCAGTACTTC; CDR3 protein: CASSLNSGTYEQYF
D gene: -; J gene: TRBJ2-3; clone size: -; V gene: TRBV5-1; CDR3 DNA: TGCGCCAGCAGCTTGGATCTAGTTCGAACAGATACGCAGTATTTT; CDR3 protein: CASSLDLVRTDTQYF
D gene: -; J gene: TRBJ1-1; clone size: -; V gene: TRBV10-2; CDR3 DNA: TGCGCCAGCAGTGAGGGGGGGGGCACTGAAGCTTTCTTT; CDR3 protein: CASSEGGGTEAFF
D gene: TRBD1; J gene: TRBJ1-5; clone size: -; V gene: TRBV10-2; CDR3 DNA: TGCGCCAGCAGGGGGACAGGTCCCGGTCAGCCCCAGCATTTT; CDR3 protein: CASRGTGPGQPQHF
D gene: TRBD1; J gene: TRBJ1-1; clone size: -; V gene: TRBV30; CDR3 DNA: TGTGCCTGGAGTTCGGACAGGGCGGGAGCTTTCTTT; CDR3 protein: CAWSSDRAGAFF
D gene: TRBD2; J gene: TRBJ2-3; clone size: -; V gene: TRBV5-5; CDR3 DNA: TGTGCCAGCAGCTTGGAAGGCGGCGGGAGGCGAGATACGCAGTATTTT; CDR3 protein: CASSLEGGGRRDTQYF
D gene: TRBD2; J gene: TRBJ2-5; clone size: -; V gene: TRBV5-4; CDR3 DNA: TGTGCCAGCACGGGGGGACAAGAGACCCAGTACTTC; CDR3 protein: CASTGGQETQYF
D gene: TRBD1; J gene: TRBJ2-3; clone size: -; V gene: TRBV27; CDR3 DNA: TGTGCCAGCAGTCCAAGGACAGGGGTATTAGATACGCAGTATTTT; CDR3 protein: CASSPRTGVLDTQYF
D gene: TRBD1; J gene: TRBJ2-7; clone size: -; V gene: TRBV18; CDR3 DNA: TGTGCCAGCTCACCATTACCGGGACAGAAATACGAGCAGTACTTC; CDR3 protein: CASSPLPGQKYEQYF
D gene: -; J gene: TRBJ1-4; clone size: -; V gene: TRBV6-1; CDR3 DNA: TGTGCCAGCAGTCCGGACAATATAAATGAAAAACTGTTTTTT; CDR3 protein: CASSPDNINEKLFF
D gene: TRBD1; J gene: TRBJ1-3; clone size: few; V gene: TRBV4-1; CDR3 DNA: TGCGCCAGCAGCCCGTCCCCGGGACAGGGGACTGGAAACACCATATATTTT; CDR3 protein: CASSPSPGQGTGNTIYF